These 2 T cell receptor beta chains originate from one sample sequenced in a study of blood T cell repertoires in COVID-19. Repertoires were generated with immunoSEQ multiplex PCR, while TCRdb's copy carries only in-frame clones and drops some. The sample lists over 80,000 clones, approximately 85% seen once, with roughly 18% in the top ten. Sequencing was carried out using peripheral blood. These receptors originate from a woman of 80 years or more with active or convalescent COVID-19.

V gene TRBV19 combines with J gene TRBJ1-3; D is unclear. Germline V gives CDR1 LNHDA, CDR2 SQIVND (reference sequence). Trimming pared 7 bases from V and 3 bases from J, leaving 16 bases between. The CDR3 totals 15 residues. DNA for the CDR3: TGTGCCAGTACCATTCAACGAGGTGGTGGAAACACCATATATTTT. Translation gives CASTIQRGGGNTIYF.

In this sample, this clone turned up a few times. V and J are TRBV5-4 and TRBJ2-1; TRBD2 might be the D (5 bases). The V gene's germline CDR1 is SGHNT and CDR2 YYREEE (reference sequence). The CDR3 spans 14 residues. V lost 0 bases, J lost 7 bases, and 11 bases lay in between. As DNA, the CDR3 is TGTGCCAGCAGCTTGGTACGGGAAGGGAATGAGCAGTTCTTC. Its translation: CASSLVREGNEQFF.